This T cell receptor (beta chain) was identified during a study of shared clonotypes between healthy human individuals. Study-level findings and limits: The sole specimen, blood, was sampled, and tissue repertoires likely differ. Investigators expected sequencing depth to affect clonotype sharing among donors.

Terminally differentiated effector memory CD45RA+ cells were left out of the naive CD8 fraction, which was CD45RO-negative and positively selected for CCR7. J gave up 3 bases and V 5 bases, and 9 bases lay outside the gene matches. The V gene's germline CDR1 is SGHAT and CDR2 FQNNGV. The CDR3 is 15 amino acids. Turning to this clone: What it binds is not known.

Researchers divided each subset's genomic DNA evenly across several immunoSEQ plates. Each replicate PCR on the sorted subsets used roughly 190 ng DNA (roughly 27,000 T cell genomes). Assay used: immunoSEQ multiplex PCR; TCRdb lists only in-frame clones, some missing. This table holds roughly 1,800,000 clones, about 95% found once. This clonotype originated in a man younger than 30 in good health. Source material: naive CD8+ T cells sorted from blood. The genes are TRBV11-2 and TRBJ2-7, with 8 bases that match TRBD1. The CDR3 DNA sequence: TGTGCCAGCAGCCACGACAGGGGACTCTTCTACGAGCAGTACTTC. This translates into CASSHDRGLFYEQYF.